The 13 T cell receptor beta chains below were found in one sample sequenced in a study of neoadjuvant anti-PD-1 for oral cavity cancer. Time point given: after neoadjuvant nivolumab, at surgical resection. Repertoires were generated with immunoSEQ multiplex PCR, while TCRdb's copy carries only in-frame clones and drops some. The sample holds approximately 8,400 clones; 75% to 85% are singletons and the top ten take roughly 4%. The material sequenced was PBMCs, taken after nivolumab (anti-PD-1) treatment. These receptors were taken from a person aged 35-79 years with oral cavity squamous cell carcinoma.

The chain employs TRBV10-3 and TRBJ2-1, with D tentatively TRBD2 (6 bases). Germline CDR1 reads ENHRY; CDR2 reads SYGVKD. Trimming pared 6 bases from V and 2 bases from J, leaving 11 bases between. CDR3 size: 14 residues. The chain's CDR3 is CAIRGDSAYNEQFF. The CDR3 DNA follows: TGTGCCATCAGGGGGGACTCCGCCTACAATGAGCAGTTCTTC.

V is TRBV28 and J is TRBJ1-6; D is ambiguous. V lost 10 bases and J lost 8, with 21 bases in between. Germline CDR1 is MDHEN and CDR2 is SYDVKM. This CDR3 has 15 residues. CDR3 amino acids: CATAGNSETDSPLHF. CDR3 coding DNA: TGTGCCACGGCCGGGAACTCCGAAACCGATTCACCCCTCCACTTT.

The J gene is TRBJ2-7, the V gene TRBV6-6; 7 bases are shared with TRBD2. The CDR3 runs 14 residues. Trimming at V came to 6 bases and at J to 5 bases, leaving 10 bases not matched to a gene. The germline V gene encodes CDR1 MNHNY and CDR2 SVGAGI (reference sequence). CDR3 sequence: CASRPRTGGDEQYF. CDR3 sequence (DNA): TGTGCCAGCAGACCGCGGACGGGAGGCGACGAGCAGTACTTC.

Only a few counts were recorded for this clone. V gene TRBV7-9 combines with J gene TRBJ1-1; D not resolved. Germline CDR1 reads SEHNR; CDR2 reads FQNEAQ (reference sequence). Trimming took 1 base from V and 10 from J, leaving 16 bases between them. The CDR3 sequence is 14 residues long. CDR3 bases: TGTGCCAGCAGCTTAGAGGGTCGTGAAATAGGAGCTTTCTTT. Protein: CASSLEGREIGAFF.

The V call is TRBV5-1, the J call TRBJ1-1; D is undetermined. The V and J ends lost 7 bases and 6 bases respectively, with 16 bases between them. This CDR3 has 13 amino acids. The germline gives CDR1 SGHRS, CDR2 YFSETQ. CDR3 amino acids: CASSLPGNPEAFF. The CDR3 region has the DNA TGCGCCAGCTCCCTTCCCGGGAATCCTGAAGCTTTCTTT.

The rearrangement uses TRBV7-2 and TRBJ2-7; unclear D gene. Germline assignment: CDR1 SGHTA and CDR2 FQGNSA. The V end was cut by 0 bases, the J end by 2 bases, with 5 bases between. The length of the CDR3 is 13 residues. Here the CDR3 DNA reads TGTGCCAGCAGCTTAGCGGACGCCTACGAGCAGTACTTC. This gives the protein CASSLADAYEQYF.

V and J are TRBV5-4 and TRBJ2-1; the match to TRBD1 covers 9 bases. This CDR3 contains 15 residues. Looked up from germline, CDR1 is SGHNT and CDR2 is YYREEE (reference sequence). J lost 7 bases, V lost 5 bases, and 10 bases had no gene match. The CDR3 DNA sequence: TGTGCCAGCAGACCCCGACAGGGGGGAAGGAATGAGCAGTTCTTC. As protein: CASRPRQGGRNEQFF.

This clone was observed a single time. The chain links TRBV5-7 to TRBJ2-7, with 13 bases identical to TRBD2. TRBV5-7 is annotated as an ORF whose role is uncertain. The CDR3 spans 16 residues. After removal of 2 bases from V and 3 bases from J, the junction contained 5 bases not matched to a gene. CDR3 sequence reads: CASSFSRLAGGYEQYF. CDR3 nucleotides: TGTGCCAGCAGCTTCTCTCGACTAGCGGGGGGCTACGAGCAGTACTTC.

The J gene is TRBJ1-2, the V gene TRBV29-1; D not certain. Germline V gene data show CDR1 as SQVTM and CDR2 as ANQGSEA. This CDR3 region has 11 residues. The CDR3 DNA reads TGCCGCACTGAGGAGGGCTATGGCTACACCTTC. Translating it yields CRTEEGYGYTF.

The chain recombines TRBV6-1 with TRBJ2-1; 10 nucleotides align to TRBD2. The germline gives CDR1 MNHNS, CDR2 SASEGT. J gave up 7 bases and V 1 base, and 4 bases lay outside the gene matches. This CDR3 comprises 15 residues. The CDR3 nucleotides read TGTGCCAGCAGTGAAGGCGCTAGCGGGAGAAATGAGCAGTTCTTC. Translating it yields CASSEGASGRNEQFF.

The rearrangement links TRBV12-1 to TRBJ2-1; the table names TRBD2, a call not compared with the DNA. TRBV12-1 is described as a pseudogene. The CDR3 length is 16 residues. CDR3 protein: CASTELTSGTFNEQFF. The CDR3 DNA reads TGTGCCAGCACGGAACTGACTAGCGGGACCTTCAATGAGCAGTTCTTC.

The CDR3 coding sequence is TGTGCCAGCGGGACGGATACTTTGCAAAAACTGTTTTTT. This codes for CASGTDTLQKLFF. This chain joins TRBV6-1 and TRBJ1-4; TRBD1 might be the D (5 bases). Germline V gene sequence: CDR1 MNHNS, CDR2 SASEGT. V was cut by 8 bases and J by 9 bases, with 16 bases left in between. This CDR3 has 13 residues.

The gene calls are TRBV7-8 and TRBJ1-6; the D is unclear. CDR1 is SGHVS and CDR2 is FQNEAQ in the germline V gene. Trimming cost V 1 base and J 5 bases, with 3 bases left between them. The length of the CDR3 is 13 residues. In DNA form, the CDR3 reads TGTGCCAGCAGCTTAGGGGATAATTCACCCCTCCACTTT. It is translated as CASSLGDNSPLHF.